This T cell receptor (beta chain) was profiled in a study of graft-versus-host responses after intestinal transplantation. About the study: Each transplant was multivisceral, liver-intestinal, or isolated intestinal.

Study-wide points: The study found high graft-versus-host to host-versus-graft clonal ratios in allografts of patients with graft-donor T cell macrochimerism.

Remarks on this clone: Its specificity is unknown.

TCRdb's copy holds only in-frame clones and misses some; the assay was immunoSEQ multiplex PCR. The sample consists of 15,000 to 20,000 clones, over 75% of them appearing once. Sequencing was performed on PBMCs, taken approximately 110 days after intestinal transplant. The sequence came from a human patient who received an intestinal transplant, so some T cells may come from the graft donor.

For the CDR3, the DNA is TGTGCCAGCAGCGGCAGACAGGGAATCCTCTACGAGCAGTACTTC. This encodes CASSGRQGILYEQYF. V usage is TRBV7-9 and J usage is TRBJ2-7, with 7 bases aligning to TRBD1. This CDR3 contains 15 residues. Trimming took 5 bases from V and 3 from J; bases not matched to a gene: 10. Germline V lookup: CDR1 SEHNR, CDR2 FQNEAQ (reference sequence).